The text below deals with one T cell receptor beta chain. Its specificity is unknown. The data originate from a study of CD8+ T cells in alopecia areata. Study context: The percentage of affected scalp area served as the score of severity for treated patients. Study-level results: One nonresponder makes the tie between baseline CD8+ expansion and response uncertain. Scalp clonality and expanded CD8+ clones among the top 100 were significantly decreased by tofacitinib. Higher clonality than in normal scalp was seen in lesional scalp, especially alopecia totalis/universalis.

The CDR3 has 14 amino acids. V was clipped by 6 bases and J by 6 bases, with 14 bases between them. Germline lookup yields CDR1 SNHLY and CDR2 FYNNEI. Extracted RNA was reverse transcribed into cDNA, the sequencing template. Clones were read by immunoSEQ multiplex PCR, and TCRdb kept only the in-frame ones, dropping some. The data show under 150,000 clones, roughly three fifths seen once. The treatment was: oral pan-JAK inhibitor, 5-10 mg twice daily. The starting material was CD4+ T cells sorted from blood, obtained at week 24, from a patient treated with tofacitinib. This sequence joins TRBV2 and TRBJ2-2; tentative D call: TRBD2 (6 bases). This receptor was taken from a human donor with alopecia areata. This CDR3 is CASRGRGGAGELFF. The DNA of the CDR3 is TGTGCCAGCAGGGGGCGGGGCGGAGCCGGGGAGCTGTTTTTT.